This T cell receptor (beta chain) appears in the sequencing data of a study of cytomegalovirus exposure and HLA in healthy donors. Both 60 Vbeta primers and 13 Jbeta primers went into the PCR. Generated by immunoSEQ multiplex PCR, the TCRdb table keeps only in-frame clones and is missing some. The sample shows around 100,000 clones, 79% of them seen only once. V was shortened by 2 bases and J by 3 bases, with 13 bases between the two germline ends. Germline V gene data show CDR1 as MNHNS and CDR2 as SASEGT. The CDR3 runs 15 residues. The donors gave bone marrow, and they were healthy. Sampled while nominally healthy, donors likely had unrecorded immune exposures. This clone was seen more than once but under ten times.

The chain joins TRBV6-1 to TRBJ1-2; tentatively, D is TRBD1 (5 bases). This clonotype was sampled from a female donor in good health and CMV-seropositive. Sequencing used PBMCs. The CDR3 bases are TGTGCCAGCAGTGAATTTGGCAGGGAATACTATGGCTACACCTTC. It specifies CASSEFGREYYGYTF.